The rows below give T cell receptor beta chains drawn from one sample of a study of OX40 agonist ivuxolimab in advanced cancers. This table comes from immunoSEQ multiplex PCR, and its TCRdb copy is limited to in-frame clones, with some not included. The data show about 67,000 clones, over 75% seen once. The sequencing used CD4+ or CD8+ T cells sorted from blood, collected in a trial of the OX40 agonist ivuxolimab. All receptors derive from an adult with an advanced solid tumor such as melanoma, head and neck, liver or kidney cancer. Both conserved end residues are part of each CDR3. Fields, in order: D gene, J gene, V gene, clone size, CDR3 length, CDR3 DNA, CDR3 protein. D genes are given only for firm matches. Rows give clone size only sometimes, using once, few, many, or a class for an expanded clone.

TRBD1,TRBJ1-4,TRBV7-8,NA,14,TGTGCCAGCAGCCGTGGTGGACAGGATGAAAAACTGTTTTTT,CASSRGGQDEKLFF
NA,TRBJ2-3,TRBV27,NA,14,TGTGCCAGCAGTTTAGGGTCTGGCACAGATACGCAGTATTTT,CASSLGSGTDTQYF
TRBD2,TRBJ2-3,TRBV5-4,NA,16,TGTGCCAGCAGCGGGCTCGTAGCGGGGGGGGCAGATACGCAGTATTTT,CASSGLVAGGADTQYF
NA,TRBJ2-2,TRBV7-6,NA,14,TGTGCCAGCAGCTTTAACAGGGACACCGGGGAGCTGTTTTTT,CASSFNRDTGELFF
NA,TRBJ1-5,TRBV5-8,once,17,TGTGCCAGCAGCTTGGTCTGGGCAGGGACAAGCAATCAGCCCCAGCATTTT,CASSLVWAGTSNQPQHF
NA,TRBJ2-6,TRBV4-1,NA,15,TGCGCCAGCAGCCAACAGAGCTCTGGGGCCAACGTCCTGACTTTC,CASSQQSSGANVLTF
NA,TRBJ2-1,TRBV7-2,NA,14,TGTGCCAGCAGCTTAAAGTTAAGGGGGAATGAGCAGTTCTTC,CASSLKLRGNEQFF
TRBD2,TRBJ2-7,TRBV10-3,NA,14,TGTGCCATCAGTGGACTAGCGGGAACCAACGAGCAGTACTTC,CAISGLAGTNEQYF
TRBD1,TRBJ1-1,TRBV5-3,NA,15,TGTGCCAGCAGCTTGGATTACAGGGGGTTGGATGAAGCTTTCTTT,CASSLDYRGLDEAFF
NA,TRBJ1-3,TRBV5-1,NA,18,TGCGCCAGCAGCTTGGGCCCCCCGGGGACGTCCTCTGGAAACACCATATATTTT,CASSLGPPGTSSGNTIYF
NA,TRBJ1-1,TRBV5-1,few,14,TGCGCCAGCAGCTTGGCGGGGGTAGGAGCTGAAGCTTTCTTT,CASSLAGVGAEAFF
NA,TRBJ2-5,TRBV5-1,NA,13,TGCGCCAGCAGCACCGACCCGGGACGTTCCCAGTACTTC,CASSTDPGRSQYF
TRBD1,TRBJ2-3,TRBV9,NA,14,TGTGCCAGCAGCCCACAGGGGTGGACAGATACGCAGTATTTT,CASSPQGWTDTQYF
NA,TRBJ1-2,TRBV6-6,once,14,TGTGCCAGCAGCCTCCCACCACAAAAGGGCGGCTACACCTTC,CASSLPPQKGGYTF
NA,TRBJ2-1,TRBV7-9,NA,15,TGTGCCAGCAGCCCCAGGATGGGAACAGACAATGAGCAGTTCTTC,CASSPRMGTDNEQFF
NA,TRBJ2-5,TRBV5-5,NA,14,TGTGCCAGCAGCTTGGCGGTGGGGGGAGAGACCCAGTACTTC,CASSLAVGGETQYF
TRBD1,TRBJ1-1,TRBV2,medium-sized,15,TGTGCCAGCAGTACTAGCCGGACAGGGGCGGCTGAAGCTTTCTTT,CASSTSRTGAAEAFF
NA,TRBJ2-2,TRBV28,NA,15,TGTGCCAGTACGGGCCCCGGCAGGGGCACCGGGGAGCTGTTTTTT,CASTGPGRGTGELFF
NA,TRBJ2-2,TRBV5-1,once,16,TGCGCCAGCAGCTTCCGGGACGGACCGAACACCGGGGAGCTGTTTTTT,CASSFRDGPNTGELFF
TRBD2,TRBJ2-1,TRBV6-5,NA,15,TGTGCCAGCAGTTACGGAGCGGGAGGGCCGGGTGAGCAGTTCTTC,CASSYGAGGPGEQFF
TRBD1,TRBJ1-2,TRBV10-3,NA,14,TGTGCCATCAGTGCGGGACAGATGGCCTATGGCTACACCTTC,CAISAGQMAYGYTF
NA,TRBJ2-7,TRBV4-1,NA,14,TGCGCCAGCAGCCGAGGAGACGGAACCTACGAGCAGTACTTC,CASSRGDGTYEQYF
TRBD2,TRBJ2-3,TRBV29-1,NA,13,TGCAGCGTGGCGAGCGGGACTGCAGATACGCAGTATTTT,CSVASGTADTQYF
NA,TRBJ1-2,TRBV7-2,once,16,TGTGCCAGCAGCCTAGACGACCGCATTGGCGTCTATGGCTACACCTTC,CASSLDDRIGVYGYTF
TRBD1,TRBJ2-1,TRBV7-2,NA,15,TGTGCCAGCAGCTTACGGGACAGGGCCCACAATGAGCAGTTCTTC,CASSLRDRAHNEQFF
TRBD1,TRBJ1-6,TRBV7-2,few,14,TGTGCCAGCAGCTTCGGTGGGACAGCCAGAGGGCTCCACTTT,CASSFGGTARGLHF
NA,TRBJ2-1,TRBV5-1,NA,14,TGCGCCAGCAGCTTGAAGGAGGCCTTTCATGAGCAGTTCTTC,CASSLKEAFHEQFF
NA,TRBJ1-1,TRBV19,NA,11,TGTGCCAGTAGTCGACAGTATGAAGCTTTCTTT,CASSRQYEAFF
TRBD1,TRBJ1-2,TRBV30,few,15,TGTGCCTGGAGTATACTACCCGACAGGGTCTATGGCTACACCTTC,CAWSILPDRVYGYTF
NA,TRBJ2-7,TRBV29-1,NA,12,TGCAGCGGTGAGGGGCAGTCCCACGAGCAGTACTTC,CSGEGQSHEQYF
TRBD1,TRBJ1-2,TRBV5-6,NA,14,TGTGCCAGCAGCTTCAAGGACAGGGTGTATGGCTACACCTTC,CASSFKDRVYGYTF
NA,TRBJ2-1,TRBV7-8,NA,16,TGTGCCAGCAGCGGCCGGAGGGGACTCTCCTACAATGAGCAGTTCTTC,CASSGRRGLSYNEQFF
NA,TRBJ2-7,TRBV7-8,NA,12,TGTGCCAGCAGACTAGCTGGTTACGAGCAGTACTTC,CASRLAGYEQYF
NA,TRBJ2-6,TRBV19,NA,15,TGTGCCAGTAGTCCACAGATCTCTGGGGCCAACGTCCTGACTTTC,CASSPQISGANVLTF
TRBD2,TRBJ2-4,TRBV2,NA,19,TGTGCCAGCAGTCCCCTGACTAGCGGGGGCCCCTCAACCAAAAACATTCAGTACTTC,CASSPLTSGGPSTKNIQYF
NA,TRBJ2-2,TRBV7-8,NA,17,TGTGCCAGCAGCTGGTGGGTAGAGGGGGCGAACACCGGGGAGCTGTTTTTT,CASSWWVEGANTGELFF
TRBD1,TRBJ2-6,TRBV7-6,few,15,TGTGCCAGCAGCCGGACAGGCTCTGGGGCCAACGTCCTGACTTTC,CASSRTGSGANVLTF
NA,TRBJ2-7,TRBV21-1,NA,14,TGTGCCAGCAGCCCCTCAGGACGGACCTACGAGCAGTACTTC,CASSPSGRTYEQYF
TRBD2,TRBJ2-1,TRBV7-2,NA,16,TGTGCCAGCAGATACGAGCGGGGCAGCTCCTACAATGAGCAGTTCTTC,CASRYERGSSYNEQFF
NA,TRBJ1-5,TRBV4-1,few,13,TGCGCCAGCAGCCAAGTCCCCGGTCAGCCCCAGCATTTT,CASSQVPGQPQHF
NA,TRBJ2-7,TRBV27,NA,11,TGTGCCCCTTCGACAGGCTACGAGCAGTACTTC,CAPSTGYEQYF
TRBD1,TRBJ2-1,TRBV5-8,NA,15,TGTGCCAGCAGTTTAACAGGGGGCGGTCACAATGAGCAGTTCTTC,CASSLTGGGHNEQFF
NA,TRBJ1-5,TRBV12-5,NA,13,TGTGCTAGTGCCAGTGGTGGCAATCAGCCCCAGCATTTT,CASASGGNQPQHF
TRBD2,TRBJ2-1,TRBV11-2,once,14,TGTGCCAGCAGCCCACTGGGGGGGAACAATGAGCAGTTCTTC,CASSPLGGNNEQFF
TRBD1,TRBJ2-2,TRBV7-2,NA,14,TGTGCCAGCGGGCAGGGGGCGGGCACCGGGGAGCTGTTTTTT,CASGQGAGTGELFF
NA,TRBJ1-2,TRBV30,NA,13,TGTGCCTGGAATGCCGGGATCCGCGATGGCTACACCTTC,CAWNAGIRDGYTF
NA,TRBJ1-1,TRBV19,NA,13,TGTGCCAGTAGTATCTGGGGAAGGACTGAAGCTTTCTTT,CASSIWGRTEAFF